A single TCR beta chain is shown here with its context. Some clones are missing from TCRdb's copy, which holds only in-frame ones; the method was immunoSEQ multiplex PCR. This repertoire shows 190,000 or so clones, about 93% found once; its top ten account for over 1.3%. This sample is drawn from a study of control samples from healthy donors and cancer patients. This CDR3 spans 14 amino acids. Per the germline V gene, CDR1 is SQVTM and CDR2 is ANQGSEA. Trimming at V came to 7 bases and at J to 5 bases, leaving 10 bases not matched to a gene. The rearrangement links TRBV29-1 to TRBJ2-3, with 9 nucleotides matching TRBD2. The specimen was blood. This receptor was obtained from a young man in good health. CDR3 nucleotide sequence: TGCAGCGCCCGGGCGGGGGGGAGCGGAGATACGCAGTATTTT. The encoded protein is CSARAGGSGDTQYF.